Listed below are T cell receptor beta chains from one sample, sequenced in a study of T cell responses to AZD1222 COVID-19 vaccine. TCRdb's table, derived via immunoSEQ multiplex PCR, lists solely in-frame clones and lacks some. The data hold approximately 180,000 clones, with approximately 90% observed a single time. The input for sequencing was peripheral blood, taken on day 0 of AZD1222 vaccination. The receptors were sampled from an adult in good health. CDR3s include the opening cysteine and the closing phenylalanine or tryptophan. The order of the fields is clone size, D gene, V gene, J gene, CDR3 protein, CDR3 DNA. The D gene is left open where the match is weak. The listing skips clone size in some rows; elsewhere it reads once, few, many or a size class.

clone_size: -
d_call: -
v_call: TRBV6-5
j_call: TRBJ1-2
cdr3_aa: CASRRGKERGYTF
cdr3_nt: TGTGCCAGCAGGCGGGGAAAAGAGCGTGGCTACACCTTC

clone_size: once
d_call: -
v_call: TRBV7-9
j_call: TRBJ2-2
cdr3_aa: CASSPFTGNTGELFF
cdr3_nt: TGTGCCAGCAGTCCTTTTACAGGGAACACCGGGGAGCTGTTTTTT

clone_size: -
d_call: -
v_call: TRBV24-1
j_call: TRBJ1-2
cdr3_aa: CATSESTGYGYTF
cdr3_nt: TGTGCCACCAGTGAGTCGACAGGCTATGGCTACACCTTC

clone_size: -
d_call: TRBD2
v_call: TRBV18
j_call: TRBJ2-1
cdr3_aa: CASSSLLAGVYNEQFF
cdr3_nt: TGTGCCAGCTCTTCGTTGTTAGCGGGAGTATACAATGAGCAGTTCTTC

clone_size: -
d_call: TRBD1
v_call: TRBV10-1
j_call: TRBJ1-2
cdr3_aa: CASRRQGSSDGYTF
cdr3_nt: TGCGCCAGCCGGAGACAGGGGTCCTCTGATGGCTACACCTTC

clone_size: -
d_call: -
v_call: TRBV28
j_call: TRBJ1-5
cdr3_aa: CASSLGGGPNQPQHF
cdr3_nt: TGTGCCAGCAGTTTGGGCGGGGGGCCCAATCAGCCCCAGCATTTT

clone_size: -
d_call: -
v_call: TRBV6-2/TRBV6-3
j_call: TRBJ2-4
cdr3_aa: CASSYRRLGWGAKNIQYF
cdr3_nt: TGTGCCAGCAGTTACCGCCGGCTCGGATGGGGGGCCAAAAACATTCAGTACTTC

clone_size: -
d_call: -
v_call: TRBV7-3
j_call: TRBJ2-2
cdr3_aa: CASSARSLTGELFF
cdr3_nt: TGTGCCAGCAGCGCCCGCTCGCTTACCGGGGAGCTGTTTTTT

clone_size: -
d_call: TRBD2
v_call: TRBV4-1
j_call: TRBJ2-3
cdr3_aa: CASSQPGLAGGSTSTDTQYF
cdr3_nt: TGCGCCAGCAGCCAACCGGGACTAGCGGGGGGGAGTACTAGCACAGATACGCAGTATTTT

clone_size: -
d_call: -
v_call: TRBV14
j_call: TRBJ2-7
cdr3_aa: CASSPRGVSYEQYF
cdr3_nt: TGTGCCAGCAGCCCCCGGGGCGTCTCCTACGAGCAGTACTTC

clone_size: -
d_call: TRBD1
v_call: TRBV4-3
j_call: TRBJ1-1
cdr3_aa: CASSQDPRDRGQDTEAFF
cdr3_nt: TGCGCCAGCAGCCAAGATCCCCGGGACAGGGGGCAGGACACTGAAGCTTTCTTT

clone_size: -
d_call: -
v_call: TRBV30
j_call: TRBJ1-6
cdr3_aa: CAWTSVRNSPLHF
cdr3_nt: TGTGCCTGGACGTCAGTCAGGAATTCACCCCTCCACTTT

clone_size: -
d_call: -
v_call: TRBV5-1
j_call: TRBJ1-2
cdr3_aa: CASSLTAGANYGYTF
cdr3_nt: TGCGCCAGCAGCTTGACGGCAGGGGCGAACTATGGCTACACCTTC

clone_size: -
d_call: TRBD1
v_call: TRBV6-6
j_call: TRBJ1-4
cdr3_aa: CASSWDPGQGSEKLFF
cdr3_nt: TGTGCCAGCAGTTGGGACCCCGGACAGGGAAGTGAAAAACTGTTTTTT

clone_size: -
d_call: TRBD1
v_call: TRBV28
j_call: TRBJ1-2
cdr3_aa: CASSSDRADLENYGYTF
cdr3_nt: TGTGCCAGCAGTTCTGACAGGGCAGATCTCGAAAACTATGGCTACACCTTC

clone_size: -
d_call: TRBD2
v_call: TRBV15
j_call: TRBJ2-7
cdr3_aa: CATSRESEGLAGNGEQYF
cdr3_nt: TGTGCCACCAGCAGAGAGTCAGAAGGACTAGCGGGAAACGGGGAGCAGTACTTC

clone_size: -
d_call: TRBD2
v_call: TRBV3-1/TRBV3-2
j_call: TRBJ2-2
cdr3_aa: CASSQESRSSGARGNTGELFF
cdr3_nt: TGTGCCAGCAGCCAAGAGAGTAGGTCTAGCGGAGCGAGGGGGAACACCGGGGAGCTGTTTTTT

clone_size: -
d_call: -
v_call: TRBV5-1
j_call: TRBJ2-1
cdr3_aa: CASSLGGGYNEQFF
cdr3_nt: TGCGCCAGCAGCTTGGGAGGGGGATACAATGAGCAGTTCTTC

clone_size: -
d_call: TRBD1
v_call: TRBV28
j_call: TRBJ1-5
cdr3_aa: CASSLGQGTGNQPQHF
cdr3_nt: TGTGCCAGCAGTTTGGGACAGGGGACGGGAAATCAGCCCCAGCATTTT

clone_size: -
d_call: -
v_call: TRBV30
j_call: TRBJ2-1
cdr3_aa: CAWRTYNEQFF
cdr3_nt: TGTGCCTGGAGGACGTACAATGAGCAGTTCTTC

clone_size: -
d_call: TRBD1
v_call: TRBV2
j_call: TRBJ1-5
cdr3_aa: CASSAGTGGQPQHF
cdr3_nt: TGTGCCAGCAGTGCAGGGACAGGGGGTCAGCCCCAGCATTTT

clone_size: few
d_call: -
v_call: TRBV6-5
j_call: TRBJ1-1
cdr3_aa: CASKTGLNTEAFF
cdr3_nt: TGTGCCAGCAAAACAGGGCTGAACACTGAAGCTTTCTTT

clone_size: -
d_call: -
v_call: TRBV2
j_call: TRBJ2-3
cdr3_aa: CASSDRGPQFLRTTDTQYF
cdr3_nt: TGTGCCAGCAGTGACCGGGGCCCCCAGTTCCTACGTACGACAGATACGCAGTATTTT

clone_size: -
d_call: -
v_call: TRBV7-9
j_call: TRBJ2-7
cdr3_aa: CASSPGGADSVQYF
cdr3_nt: TGTGCCAGCAGCCCAGGAGGAGCGGACTCTGTGCAGTACTTC

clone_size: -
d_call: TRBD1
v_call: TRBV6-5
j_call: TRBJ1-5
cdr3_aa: CASSPGTGPNQPQHF
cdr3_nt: TGTGCCAGCAGCCCCGGGACAGGTCCGAATCAGCCCCAGCATTTT

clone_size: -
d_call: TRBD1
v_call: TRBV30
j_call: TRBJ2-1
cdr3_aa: CAWSVSGTVYNEQFF
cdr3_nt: TGTGCCTGGAGTGTAAGTGGGACAGTTTACAATGAGCAGTTCTTC

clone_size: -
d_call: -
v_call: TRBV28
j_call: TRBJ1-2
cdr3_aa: CASSPPGGGYTF
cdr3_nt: TGTGCCAGCAGCCCCCCGGGGGGTGGCTACACCTTC

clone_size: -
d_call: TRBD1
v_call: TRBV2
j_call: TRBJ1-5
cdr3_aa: CASKGQGTLNQPQHF
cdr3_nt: TGTGCCAGTAAAGGACAGGGGACGCTTAATCAGCCCCAGCATTTT

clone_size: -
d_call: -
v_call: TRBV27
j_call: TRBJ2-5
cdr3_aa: CASSLTTRGETQYF
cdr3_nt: TGTGCCAGCAGTTTGACAACCCGAGGGGAGACCCAGTACTTC

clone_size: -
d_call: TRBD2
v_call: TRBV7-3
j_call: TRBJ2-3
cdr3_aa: CASSPAGGSDTQYF
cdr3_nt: TGTGCCAGCAGCCCCGCCGGGGGGTCAGATACGCAGTATTTT

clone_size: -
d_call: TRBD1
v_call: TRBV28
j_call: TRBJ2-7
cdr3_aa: CASSFGNNWGDRAGYEQYF
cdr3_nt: TGTGCCAGCAGTTTTGGTAATAATTGGGGGGACAGGGCGGGCTACGAGCAGTACTTC

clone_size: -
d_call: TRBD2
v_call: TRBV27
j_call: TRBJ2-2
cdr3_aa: CASSLRGLAGGQNTGELFF
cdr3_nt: TGTGCCAGCAGTTTACGCGGACTAGCGGGGGGGCAGAACACCGGGGAGCTGTTTTTT

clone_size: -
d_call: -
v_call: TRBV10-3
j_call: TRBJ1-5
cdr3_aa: CAISRDGSSNQPQHF
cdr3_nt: TGTGCCATCAGCCGGGACGGAAGTAGCAATCAGCCCCAGCATTTT

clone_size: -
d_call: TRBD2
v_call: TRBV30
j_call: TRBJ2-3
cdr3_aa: CAWSPQPRGADTQYF
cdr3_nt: TGTGCCTGGAGTCCCCAGCCTCGGGGGGCAGATACGCAGTATTTT

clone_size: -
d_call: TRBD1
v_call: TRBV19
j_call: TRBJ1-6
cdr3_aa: CASKGDGQVKNSPLHF
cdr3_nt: TGTGCCAGTAAAGGGGACGGACAGGTGAAGAATTCACCCCTCCACTTT

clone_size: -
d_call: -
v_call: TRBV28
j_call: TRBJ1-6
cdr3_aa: CAESNRVYNSPLHF
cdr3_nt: TGTGCCGAGAGCAACAGGGTCTATAATTCACCCCTCCACTTT

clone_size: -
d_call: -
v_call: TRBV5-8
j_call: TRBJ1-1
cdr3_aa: CASSLYPFF
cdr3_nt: TGTGCCAGCAGCCTATATCCTTTCTTT

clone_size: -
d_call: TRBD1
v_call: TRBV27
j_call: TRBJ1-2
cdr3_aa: CASSPRQGAYGYTF
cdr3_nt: TGTGCCAGCAGTCCAAGACAGGGGGCCTATGGCTACACCTTC

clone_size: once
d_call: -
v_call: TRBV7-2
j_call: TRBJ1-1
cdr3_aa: CASSLEGPNTEAFF
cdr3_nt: TGTGCCAGCAGCTTAGAGGGTCCGAACACTGAAGCTTTCTTT

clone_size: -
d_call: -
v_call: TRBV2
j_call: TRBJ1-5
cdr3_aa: CASRADGGQPQHF
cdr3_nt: TGTGCCAGCAGGGCCGACGGAGGTCAGCCCCAGCATTTT

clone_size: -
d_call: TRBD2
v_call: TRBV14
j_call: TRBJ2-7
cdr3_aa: CASSQRLAGSYEQYF
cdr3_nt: TGTGCCAGCAGCCAGAGACTAGCGGGATCCTACGAGCAGTACTTC

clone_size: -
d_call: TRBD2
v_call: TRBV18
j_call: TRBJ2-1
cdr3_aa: CASSPPRLAGTYNEQFF
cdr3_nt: TGTGCCAGCTCACCACCGCGTCTAGCGGGGACTTACAATGAGCAGTTCTTC

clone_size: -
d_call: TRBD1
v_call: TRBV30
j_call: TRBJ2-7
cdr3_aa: CAWEETGSSYEQYF
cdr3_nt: TGTGCCTGGGAGGAGACAGGGAGCTCCTACGAGCAGTACTTC

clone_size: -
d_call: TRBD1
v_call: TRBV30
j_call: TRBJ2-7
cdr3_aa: CAWSRGPWYEQYF
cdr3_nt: TGTGCCTGGAGTAGGGGGCCCTGGTACGAGCAGTACTTC